These 15 T cell receptor beta chains came from one sample sequenced in a study of regulatory T cells in long-lasting Graves disease. Time point specified: newly diagnosed GD, antithyroid drugs for less than 3 months. The TCR library was made from RNA extracted from PBMCs. Building the TCR beta libraries relied on iRepertoire HTBI primers, and CDR3 regions underwent Arm-PCR. TCRdb redid the calling of the multiplex PCR reads with MiXCR, one entry per CDR3 protein. The sample has about 370,000 distinct CDR3 sequences, around 15% seen once. Here the sequenced sample was peripheral blood mononuclear cells (PBMCs), taken at new diagnosis, from a patient treated with antithyroid drugs. The receptor set was obtained from a female donor with Graves disease.

The chain recombines TRBV2 with TRBJ1-1; D might be TRBD1 (6 bases). The germline gives CDR1 SNHLY, CDR2 FYNNEI. Trimming removed 7 bases from V and 3 bases from J, with 18 bases in between. The CDR3 extends over 15 amino acids. The CDR3 protein is CASNRQEGRDTEAFF. The DNA of the CDR3 is TGTGCCAGCAACCGACAGGAAGGTCGGGACACTGAAGCTTTCTTT.

This clonotype was seen a handful of times. The V gene is TRBV9, the J gene TRBJ2-6; TRBD2 aligns across 12 bases. Trimming took 3 bases from V and 0 from J; bases not matched to a gene: 7. CDR1 is SGDLS, CDR2 YYNGEE, per germline. The length of the CDR3 is 19 residues. The CDR3 sequence is CASSAGTSGWNSGANVLTF. The CDR3 DNA reads as TGTGCCAGCAGCGCCGGGACTAGCGGGTGGAACTCTGGGGCCAACGTCCTGACTTTC.

This clonotype came up many times. The chain combines TRBV12-3 or TRBV12-4 with TRBJ2-3; no reliable D call. This CDR3 spans 15 amino acids. V shed 3 bases and J shed 1 base, with 11 bases lying between them. CDR3 sequence (DNA): TGTGCCAGCAGTTTCTGGGAAACGGGCACAGATACGCAGTATTTT. Translating it yields CASSFWETGTDTQYF.

V is TRBV30 and J is TRBJ1-1; no definite D call. The CDR3 consists of 15 residues. Trimming cost V 1 base and J 2 bases, with 14 bases left between them. From germline, CDR1 is GTSNPN and CDR2 SVGIG (reference sequence). DNA of the CDR3: TGTGCCTGGAGTGATTGGTCGACACCCAACACTGAAGCTTTCTTT. This encodes CAWSDWSTPNTEAFF.

Many counts were recorded for this clonotype. This chain connects TRBV7-2 to TRBJ2-7; 8 nucleotides align to TRBD1. The CDR3 covers 15 residues. Trimming removed 1 base from V and 6 bases from J; junction bases left unmatched: 8. Germline V gene lookup returns CDR1 SGHTA and CDR2 FQGNSA. CDR3 sequence reads: CASSLVAGGEIEQYF. Written as DNA, the CDR3 is TGTGCCAGCAGCTTAGTCGCAGGGGGCGAAATCGAGCAGTACTTC.

This clonotype was seen at least ten times. V usage is TRBV7-2 and J usage is TRBJ2-7; TRBD2 agrees at 7 bases. This CDR3 region has 15 residues. The V segment lost 5 bases and the J segment 4 bases; nucleotides outside the gene matches: 11. Germline-derived CDR1 and CDR2 are SGHTA and FQGNSA. The CDR3 DNA reads TGTGCCAGCAGCCAAGCGGCTAGCGGAGCTTACGAGCAGTACTTC. This gives the protein CASSQAASGAYEQYF.

In its sample, this clonotype was seen many times. V usage is TRBV2 and J usage is TRBJ2-5; TRBD1 might be the D (6 bases). V gave up 4 bases and J gave up 3 bases, with 21 bases separating them. The V gene's germline CDR1 is SNHLY and CDR2 FYNNEI. The CDR3 has 17 residues. The CDR3 reads CASSVFRQEVWEETQYF. In DNA, the CDR3 is TGTGCCAGCAGTGTTTTTAGACAGGAGGTTTGGGAAGAGACCCAGTACTTC.

This clonotype was observed at least ten times. The rearrangement joins TRBV7-9 to TRBJ1-1; D is unclear. The CDR3 is made up of 14 amino acids. V gave up 3 bases and J gave up 0 bases, with 8 bases separating them. CDR1 is SEHNR, CDR2 FQNEAQ, per germline (reference sequence). Written as DNA, the CDR3 is TGTGCCAGCAGCTTCTCCCTCGTGAACACTGAAGCTTTCTTT. As protein: CASSFSLVNTEAFF.

V usage is TRBV7-9 and J usage is TRBJ1-2, with 10 nucleotides matching TRBD1. This CDR3 is built from 15 residues. Losses at the gene ends were 5 bases for V and 13 bases for J; bases not matched to a gene: 16. The germline V gene has CDR1 SEHNR and CDR2 FQNEAQ (reference sequence). The CDR3 sequence is CASSRSSGTGVPFTF. CDR3 in DNA: TGTGCCAGCAGCCGATCTTCCGGGACAGGGGTCCCCTTCACCTTC.

This clonotype was detected many times. This chain uses TRBV9 with TRBJ2-7; TRBD2 aligns across 7 bases. V was clipped by 3 bases and J by 6 bases; unmatched bases: 0. The CDR3 is made up of 11 amino acids. Germline assignment: CDR1 SGDLS and CDR2 YYNGEE. This chain's CDR3 is CASSGGGEQYF. CDR3 bases: TGTGCCAGCAGCGGCGGGGGCGAGCAGTACTTC.

This clonotype appeared many times. This sequence joins TRBV7-2 and TRBJ2-7; 8 positions match TRBD1. Per germline, CDR1 SGHTA and CDR2 FQGNSA. Losses at the gene ends were 5 bases for V and 5 bases for J; bases not matched to a gene: 11. The CDR3 loop spans 15 amino acids. CDR3 residues: CASSNGQGLRNEQYF. CDR3 sequence (DNA): TGTGCCAGCAGCAATGGACAGGGTTTGAGGAACGAGCAGTACTTC. The entire variable domain, with the rest obtained from reference TRBV7-2 and TRBJ2-7, is as follows: GAGVSQSPSNKVTEKGKDVELRCDPISGHTALYWYRQSLGQGLEFLIYFQGNSAPDKSGLPSDRFSAERTGGSVSTLTIQRTQQEDSAVYLCASSNGQGLRNEQYFGPGTRLTVT.

This clonotype was recorded many times. The chain links TRBV25-1 to TRBJ1-1, with 7 bases aligning to TRBD1. Germline CDR1 is MGHDK and CDR2 is SYGVNS. The CDR3 runs to 14 residues. Trimming removed 6 bases from V and 3 bases from J; junction bases left unmatched: 7. CDR3 DNA: TGTGCCAGCAGCTTTTACAGGGGACACACTGAAGCTTTCTTT. Translation: CASSFYRGHTEAFF.

The sample holds many counts of this clonotype. The chain joins TRBV28 to TRBJ1-1; D ambiguous. V was cut by 7 bases and J by 1 base, with 16 bases left in between. Germline assignment: CDR1 MDHEN and CDR2 SYDVKM. The CDR3 is 15 residues long. CDR3 amino acids: CASKAWGRGNTEAFF. CDR3 DNA: TGTGCCAGCAAAGCATGGGGTCGAGGGAACACTGAAGCTTTCTTT.

The chain combines TRBV6-5 with TRBJ1-3, with unresolved D. This CDR3 is 15 amino acids long. V dropped 0 bases and J dropped 4 bases, with 10 bases sitting between them. Germline values: CDR1 MNHEY, CDR2 SVGAGI. CDR3 coding DNA: TGTGCCAGCAGTTACTCGGCGGTGGAAGGAAACACCATATATTTT. Protein sequence: CASSYSAVEGNTIYF.

The rearrangement joins TRBV29-1 to TRBJ1-2, with no clear D. CDR1 and CDR2 from the germline V gene are SQVTM and ANQGSEA. This CDR3 region has 12 residues. The V and J ends lost 1 base and 4 bases respectively, with 7 bases between them. The CDR3 DNA reads as TGCAGCGTTGAAGCGAAAGGCTATGGCTACACCTTC. Its translation is CSVEAKGYGYTF.